The clone carrying this T cell receptor beta chain was seen at least ten times. As yet, its antigen is unknown. Amplification targeted the TCR beta CDR3 regions, with RNA transcripts as the source material. The first round was an RT-PCR with HTBI primers, and the second round was a multiplex PCR. TCRdb re-called the multiplex PCR reads with MiXCR, one entry per CDR3 protein. This table has some 350,000 distinct CDR3 sequences, approximately 18% appearing once. The record originates from a study of Graves' ophthalmopathy and Graves' hyperthyroidism. Study-wide results and caveats: Discrimination between ophthalmopathy and stable hyperthyroidism by a 13-signature model showed about 85% sensitivity and about 81% specificity.

This CDR3 contains 14 residues. V lost 0 bases and J lost 4, with 10 bases in between. Looked up from germline, CDR1 is SGHDT and CDR2 is YYEEEE. Enrolled hyperthyroidism patients had a new diagnosis, a duration under 2 months, and an age of 18 to 65. Lactation, pregnancy, uncontrolled infections and other autoimmune diseases were all grounds for excluding patients. The PBMCs originated from more than 7.5 ml of fresh peripheral blood. The material sequenced was peripheral blood. The origin of this receptor is an adult woman with stable Graves' hyperthyroidism. The chain employs TRBV5-6 and TRBJ1-2; D call uncertain. CDR3 bases: TGTGCCAGCAGCTTGGGGCAGCTTAGCTATGGCTACACCTTC. The encoded protein is CASSLGQLSYGYTF.